This T cell receptor beta chain came from a study of CD4 T cell repertoires in COVID-19. General observations from the study: Several top expanded SARS-CoV-2-reactive clonotypes were shared by two or three memory subsets. In SARS-CoV and/or HKU1 spike cultures, between about 6.5 and 27% of SARS-CoV-2 clonotypes reappeared.

Sequencing was performed with immunoSEQ multiplex PCR; in TCRdb, only in-frame clones are kept and a portion is missing. Among 6,500 to 8,500 clones, under 90% were seen once, and the ten largest hold roughly 2.2%. The memory T cells were sequenced right after ex vivo isolation, without culture. Per the germline V gene, CDR1 is MDHEN and CDR2 is SYDVKM. The germline V and J ends were trimmed by 8 bases and 5 bases, with 15 bases remaining between them. This CDR3 is built from 14 residues. Concerning this clone: Its antigen is as yet unknown.

The starting material was effector memory CD4+ T cells from blood, obtained before the COVID-19 pandemic. The chain carries TRBV28 and TRBJ2-2; a weak D match, TRBD1 (6 bases). This sequence was found in a human donor who had COVID-19. The CDR3 DNA is TGTGCCAGCTACACAGGGTTCGGGACCGGGGAGCTGTTTTTT. Protein sequence: CASYTGFGTGELFF.